Listed below are T cell receptor beta chains from one sample, sequenced in a study of tumor-infiltrating lymphocytes in oesophageal squamous cell carcinoma. One entry per CDR3 protein, called by TCRdb with MiXCR from the PCR reads. The table has 18,000 or so distinct CDR3 sequences, around 38% seen once. Sample: normal esophageal tissue next to the tumor. These receptors came from a male donor with esophageal squamous cell carcinoma. CDR3s include the opening cysteine and the closing phenylalanine or tryptophan. The D gene is left open where the match is weak. A row's size may be missing; if present it is once, few, many or a size class.

clone_size | d_call | j_call | v_call | cdr3_aa | cdr3_nt
- | TRBD2 | TRBJ2-5 | TRBV7-6 | CASSILSGSIRETQYF | TGTGCCAGCAGCATACTTAGCGGGAGCATACGGGAGACCCAGTACTTC
many | TRBD1 | TRBJ1-1 | TRBV2 | CASTPWTGTNTEAFF | TGTGCCAGCACGCCGTGGACAGGGACGAACACTGAAGCTTTCTTT
few | - | TRBJ2-7 | TRBV19 | CASSNLGGYEQYF | TGTGCCAGTAGTAACCTAGGGGGCTACGAGCAGTACTTC
medium-sized | TRBD2 | TRBJ2-1 | TRBV7-8 | CASSAGTSVNEQFF | TGTGCCAGCAGCGCCGGGACTAGTGTAAATGAGCAGTTCTTC
- | TRBD1 | TRBJ2-5 | TRBV6-1 | CASSEGTGVLLLTQYF | TGTGCCAGCAGTGAGGGGACAGGGGTTCTTTTACTGACCCAGTACTTC
many | TRBD2 | TRBJ2-7 | TRBV5-5 | CASSPLRLAGSYEQYF | TGTGCCAGCAGCCCATTAAGACTAGCTGGGTCCTACGAGCAGTACTTC
- | - | TRBJ1-2 | TRBV7-4 | CASSRGEGREGYTF | TGTGCCAGCAGCCGGGGAGAGGGACGGGAGGGCTACACCTTC
medium-sized | - | TRBJ2-5 | TRBV7-3 | CASSLIGGRETQYF | TGTGCCAGCAGCTTAATTGGGGGGCGAGAGACCCAGTACTTC
- | TRBD2 | TRBJ2-7 | TRBV10-2 | CASSERTSLYEQYF | TGCGCCAGCAGTGAAAGGACTAGTCTGTACGAGCAGTACTTC
- | - | TRBJ2-3 | TRBV6-1 | CASGLGGRADTQYF | TGTGCCAGCGGACTAGGGGGCCGAGCAGATACGCAGTATTTT
- | TRBD1 | TRBJ2-7 | TRBV28 | CASSFAGTGRYEQYF | TGTGCCAGCAGTTTTGCCGGGACAGGGCGCTACGAGCAGTACTTC
- | TRBD2 | TRBJ2-3 | TRBV7-3 | CASSSGLVGDTQYF | TGTGCCAGCAGCTCCGGACTAGTAGGAGATACGCAGTATTTT
- | - | TRBJ2-3 | TRBV10-2 | CASSDETSMGF | TGCGCCAGCAGTGACGAGACCTCCATGGGGTTT
- | TRBD2 | TRBJ2-1 | TRBV7-2 | CASSSNSGRINEQFF | TGTGCCAGCAGCTCTAATAGCGGGAGGATCAATGAGCAGTTCTTC
few | TRBD2 | TRBJ2-1 | TRBV12-3/TRBV12-4 | CASTTGTSYEQFF | TGTGCCAGCACTACCGGGACTAGCTATGAGCAGTTCTTC
few | - | TRBJ1-4 | TRBV9 | CASSVALGEKLFF | TGTGCCAGCAGCGTAGCTCTTGGAGAAAAACTGTTTTTT
few | TRBD1 | TRBJ2-7 | TRBV7-8 | CASSLAQGGAEQYF | TGTGCCAGCAGCTTAGCACAGGGGGGTGCCGAGCAGTACTTC
- | TRBD2 | TRBJ2-1 | TRBV9 | CASSGGGLVYNEQFF | TGTGCCAGCAGCGGAGGGGGACTAGTCTACAATGAGCAGTTCTTC
many | TRBD1 | TRBJ1-1 | TRBV24-1 | CATRNRGLNTEAFF | TGTGCCACCAGAAACAGGGGGCTGAACACTGAAGCTTTCTTT
- | - | TRBJ2-1 | TRBV15 | CATSRGNSADNEQFF | TGTGCCACCAGCAGAGGAAACAGCGCAGACAATGAGCAGTTCTTC
once | TRBD2 | TRBJ2-1 | TRBV7-6 | CASSSRGNYNEQFF | TGTGCCAGCAGCTCGCGGGGGAACTACAATGAGCAGTTCTTC
many | TRBD2 | TRBJ2-1 | TRBV5-3 | CARSKLAVNNEQFF | TGTGCCAGAAGCAAACTAGCGGTGAACAATGAGCAGTTCTTC
few | - | TRBJ2-5 | TRBV6-8 | CASSQWANQLQETQYF | TGTGCCAGCAGTCAATGGGCGAACCAGCTCCAAGAGACCCAGTACTTC
- | TRBD1 | TRBJ1-1 | TRBV10-1 | CASSEDRGRGSTEAFF | TGCGCCAGCAGTGAGGACAGGGGGCGGGGGAGCACTGAAGCTTTCTTT
many | TRBD1 | TRBJ2-5 | TRBV23-1 | CASSQRPYRGVLVTQYF | TGCGCCAGCAGTCAAAGGCCGTACAGGGGGGTCCTCGTGACCCAGTACTTC
- | TRBD1 | TRBJ1-2 | TRBV7-2 | CASSPDRVNGYTF | TGTGCCAGCAGCCCGGACAGGGTGAATGGCTACACCTTC
- | TRBD2 | TRBJ2-5 | TRBV9 | CASSVGTSGRQETQYF | TGTGCCAGCAGCGTAGGCACTAGCGGTAGACAAGAGACCCAGTACTTC
- | TRBD2 | TRBJ2-5 | TRBV7-2 | CASSARLAGGRETQYF | TGTGCCAGCAGCGCCCGACTAGCGGGGGGGCGAGAGACCCAGTACTTC
- | TRBD1 | TRBJ2-5 | TRBV23-1 | CASSQSDRGLLKETQYF | TGCGCCAGCAGTCAATCGGACAGGGGGCTCCTAAAAGAGACCCAGTACTTC
- | TRBD1 | TRBJ2-3 | TRBV5-1 | CASSTSGGGDTQYF | TGCGCCAGCAGCACCTCAGGGGGCGGGGATACGCAGTATTTT
- | TRBD2 | TRBJ2-3 | TRBV20-1 | CSARDPAGGEADTQYF | TGCAGTGCTAGAGATCCAGCGGGAGGTGAGGCAGATACGCAGTATTTT
once | - | TRBJ2-3 | TRBV28 | CASIRGGTDTQYF | TGTGCCAGCATAAGAGGGGGCACAGATACGCAGTATTTT
- | - | TRBJ2-5 | TRBV12-3/TRBV12-4 | CASHYRAAQETQYF | TGTGCCAGCCACTACAGGGCTGCACAAGAGACCCAGTACTTC
- | - | TRBJ1-5 | TRBV6-1 | CASSEVSLGNQPQHF | TGTGCCAGCAGTGAAGTCAGTCTAGGCAATCAGCCCCAGCATTTT
few | - | TRBJ2-1 | TRBV7-6 | CASSLAEDEQFF | TGTGCCAGCAGCTTGGCGGAAGATGAGCAGTTCTTC
- | TRBD1 | TRBJ1-1 | TRBV5-6 | CASSPTGGDYTEAFF | TGTGCCAGCAGCCCTACAGGGGGTGACTACACTGAAGCTTTCTTT
- | TRBD2 | TRBJ2-2 | TRBV4-2 | CASSPLRGLAGNTGELFF | TGTGCCAGCAGCCCCCTTCGAGGACTAGCGGGGAACACCGGGGAGCTGTTTTTT
- | - | TRBJ2-7 | TRBV7-2 | CASSSTGHHTDTQYF | TGTGCCAGCAGCTCTACGGGACACCACACAGATACGCAGTACTTC
- | TRBD1 | TRBJ1-5 | TRBV20-1 | CSARWTGQGASQPQHF | TGCAGTGCTAGATGGACGGGACAGGGGGCCAGTCAGCCCCAGCATTTT
medium-sized | TRBD1 | TRBJ2-1 | TRBV6-1 | CASSEKTGGYTNEQFF | TGTGCCAGCAGTGAAAAGACAGGGGGCTACACGAATGAGCAGTTCTTC
- | - | TRBJ1-1 | TRBV18 | CASSPRGDEAFF | TGTGCCAGCTCACCGCGAGGGGATGAAGCTTTCTTT
medium-sized | TRBD1 | TRBJ2-5 | TRBV7-2 | CASSLVGDRGETQYF | TGTGCCAGCAGCTTAGTCGGAGACAGGGGAGAGACCCAGTACTTC
- | - | TRBJ1-5 | TRBV19 | CASSRGYQPQHF | TGTGCCAGTAGCCGTGGTTATCAGCCCCAGCATTTT
- | - | TRBJ1-3 | TRBV10-2 | CASSEERGFSGNTIYF | TGCGCCAGCAGTGAGGAGCGGGGATTCTCTGGAAACACCATATATTTT
- | - | TRBJ1-1 | TRBV2 | CASNYVVTGELYF | TGTGCCAGCAATTATGTAGTCACCGGGGAGCTGTATTTT
many | - | TRBJ2-5 | TRBV5-1 | CASTQGNGETQYF | TGCGCCAGCACCCAAGGGAATGGTGAGACCCAGTACTTC
- | TRBD1 | TRBJ1-5 | TRBV4-2 | CASSQGQGYSNQPQHF | TGTGCCAGCAGCCAGGGACAGGGCTATAGCAATCAGCCCCAGCATTTT
- | - | TRBJ1-2 | TRBV7-2 | CASAESNYGYTF | TGTGCTAGCGCGGAGTCGAACTATGGCTACACCTTC
many | TRBD1 | TRBJ1-4 | TRBV7-9 | CASSAGTGGEKLFF | TGTGCCAGCAGCGCCGGGACAGGGGGTGAAAAACTGTTTTTT
many | - | TRBJ2-4 | TRBV6-1 | CASSSFQYQFFRQYF | TGTGCCAGCAGTTCTTTCCAGTACCAATTTTTTCGGCAGTACTTC
- | TRBD1 | TRBJ1-2 | TRBV12-3/TRBV12-4 | CASSLGTGELGYGYTF | TGTGCCAGCAGCCTTGGGACAGGGGAATTGGGCTATGGCTACACCTTC
many | TRBD2 | TRBJ2-3 | TRBV7-8 | CASSFRGRGPDTQYF | TGTGCCAGCAGCTTTCGCGGGAGAGGCCCAGATACGCAGTATTTT
- | - | TRBJ1-4 | TRBV12-3/TRBV12-4 | CASSLGRDFPSTNEKLFF | TGTGCCAGCAGTTTAGGCCGGGACTTCCCATCAACTAATGAAAAACTGTTTTTT
- | TRBD1 | TRBJ1-2 | TRBV7-2 | CASSGSGTGWRGYTF | TGTGCCAGCAGCGGATCCGGGACAGGGTGGAGAGGCTACACCTTC
- | - | TRBJ2-7 | TRBV7-2 | CASSKAVDTYEQYF | TGTGCCAGCAGCAAAGCCGTGGACACCTACGAGCAGTACTTC
many | TRBD2 | TRBJ2-2 | TRBV6-1 | CASSEAGLAAPGELFF | TGTGCCAGCAGTGAAGCCGGACTAGCGGCCCCCGGGGAGCTGTTTTTT
few | - | TRBJ2-5 | TRBV10-3 | CAISDRGAETQYF | TGTGCCATCAGTGATCGGGGGGCTGAGACCCAGTACTTC
- | TRBD2 | TRBJ2-5 | TRBV11-3 | CASSPFGREGGPAKTQYF | TGTGCCAGCAGCCCTTTCGGGCGGGAGGGGGGCCCTGCCAAGACCCAGTACTTC
medium-sized | - | TRBJ1-1 | TRBV10-1 | CASSRENTEAFF | TGCGCCAGCAGTCGGGAAAACACTGAAGCTTTCTTT